The rows below give T cell receptor beta chains drawn from one sample of a study of shared clonotypes between healthy human individuals. Measured with immunoSEQ multiplex PCR; TCRdb has only the in-frame clones, and not every one. The repertoire holds about 2 million clones, with about 95% as singletons. The sample was naive CD8+ T cells sorted from blood. The receptors originated from a man younger than 30 in good health. Both conserved end residues are trimmed from each CDR3.

V	J	CDR3
TRBV19	TRBJ2-2	ASSMDGGNTGELF
TRBV27	TRBJ2-2	ASSLSEQGPTFTGELF
TRBV9	TRBJ2-7	ASSGGTGGTYEQY
TRBV30	TRBJ1-2	AWSVGLVGYT
TRBV27	TRBJ2-1	ASSRRAYNEQF
TRBV28	TRBJ2-7	ASSSPGGAHEQY
TRBV30	TRBJ2-1	AWGGGDNEQF
TRBV6-1	TRBJ2-2	ASSEQVWSEGTGELF
TRBV7-9	TRBJ1-1	ASSLPPGNTEAF
TRBV29-1	TRBJ1-2	SVDTLSEMTGEGGYT
TRBV7-9	TRBJ2-7	ASSSSMGVKREQY
TRBV5-5	TRBJ2-7	ASSLGYGTSGTGEQY
TRBV12-2	TRBJ1-1	ASLYALARRVTNTEAF
TRBV6-1	TRBJ2-7	ASRPRSSYEQY
TRBV19	TRBJ2-5	ASSDPYQETQY
TRBV5-1	TRBJ2-7	ASSFDYYEQY
TRBV28	TRBJ2-3	ASSLGLAGANTDTQY
TRBV7-9	TRBJ2-5	ASSKEGSLETQY
TRBV29-1	TRBJ1-2	SVEGSGSAPSNYGYT
TRBV5-1	TRBJ2-6	ASSLESPLLGGANVLT
TRBV2	TRBJ1-1	ASSGDRLNTEAF
TRBV29-1	TRBJ1-2	SVEGHDRVFGSNYGYT
TRBV5-5	TRBJ2-7	ASSLTLSRYEQY
TRBV13	TRBJ2-7	ASSFSGIGVYEQY
TRBV5-5	TRBJ2-5	ASSSDETGEIRETQY
TRBV30	TRBJ2-3	AWRLGLDGTDTQY
TRBV19	TRBJ1-1	ASTHQGGSTEAF
TRBV12-5	TRBJ2-5	ASGLATRTQETQY
TRBV6-5	TRBJ1-5	ASRDIDSNQPQH
TRBV29-1	TRBJ2-7	SVDRTGGYEQY
TRBV6-5	TRBJ2-7	ASSYTPSNYEQY
TRBV7-9	TRBJ2-2	ASSLWGMDTGELF
TRBV11-1	TRBJ2-7	ASSLGGQLYEQY
TRBV4-2	TRBJ2-5	ASSPGPESSQETQY
TRBV11-3	TRBJ2-3	ASSLDSGGPTDTQY
TRBV9	TRBJ1-4	ASSWDGNNEKLF
TRBV28	TRBJ2-7	ASSLLAGTYEQY
TRBV6-1	TRBJ2-1	ASSEFSGLDNEQF
TRBV4-1	TRBJ2-2	ASSWLNTGELF
TRBV19	TRBJ1-5	ASSIDHQPQH
TRBV13	TRBJ2-7	ASSSAGGTGSYEQY
TRBV2	TRBJ2-3	ASRPQGLTDTQY
TRBV5-6	TRBJ2-7	ASSWGTSSEQY
TRBV5-4	TRBJ2-7	ASSLGQGVGEQY
TRBV2	TRBJ2-2	ARRQLTNTGELF
TRBV7-2	TRBJ1-6	ASSPLTNSPLH
TRBV10-2	TRBJ2-1	ASSDLLSGRDFDEQF
TRBV6-6	TRBJ1-5	ASSLDDPPQH
TRBV2	TRBJ1-1	ASHRRDTEAF